The clone carrying this T cell receptor beta chain was found once. These data are taken from a study of blood T cell repertoires in COVID-19. The wider study: Acute-phase and convalescent COVID-19 samples originated in the United States, Italy and Spain. PBMCs, B-cell-depleted T cells, or T cells were the source of the cDNA or gDNA that made up the material.

In the original workflow: Amplified reference gene primers provided the basis for estimating nucleated cell counts. Only in-frame clones appear in the TCRdb table, and some are missing; sequencing was by immunoSEQ multiplex PCR. Clone size and V and J calls were adopted from that table, with D and trimming inferred from the DNA. The sample records 120,000 to 150,000 clones, around four fifths being singletons. The V gene's germline CDR1 is MDHEN and CDR2 SYDVKM. The CDR3 extends over 17 amino acids. Trimming removed 3 bases at V and 3 bases at J, with 15 bases between. The chain employs TRBV28 and TRBJ2-6, with D possibly TRBD1 on 6 matching bases. The clonotype was recovered from a woman aged 40 to 50 with active or convalescent COVID-19. Input material: peripheral blood. CDR3 protein: CASSFVWGRGGANVLTF. The DNA of the CDR3 is TGTGCCAGCAGTTTCGTTTGGGGGCGCGGTGGGGCCAACGTCCTGACTTTC. Full variable domain (rest looked up from reference TRBV28 and TRBJ2-6): DVKVTQSSRYLVKRTGEKVFLECVQDMDHENMFWYRQDPGLGLRLIYFSYDVKMKEKGDIPEGYSVSREKKERFSLILESASTNQTSMYLCASSFVWGRGGANVLTFGAGSRLTVL.